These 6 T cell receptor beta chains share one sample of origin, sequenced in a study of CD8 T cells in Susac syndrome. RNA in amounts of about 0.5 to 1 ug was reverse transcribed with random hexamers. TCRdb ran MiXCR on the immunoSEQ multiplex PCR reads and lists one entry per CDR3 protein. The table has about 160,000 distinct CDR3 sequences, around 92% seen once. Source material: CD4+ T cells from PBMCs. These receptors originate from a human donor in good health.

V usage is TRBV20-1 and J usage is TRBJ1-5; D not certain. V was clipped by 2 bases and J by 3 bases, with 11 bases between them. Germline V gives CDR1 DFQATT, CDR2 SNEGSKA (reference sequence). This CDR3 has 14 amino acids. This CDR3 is CSARRPLLNQPQHF. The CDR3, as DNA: TGCAGTGCTAGAAGACCGCTACTCAATCAGCCCCAGCATTTT.

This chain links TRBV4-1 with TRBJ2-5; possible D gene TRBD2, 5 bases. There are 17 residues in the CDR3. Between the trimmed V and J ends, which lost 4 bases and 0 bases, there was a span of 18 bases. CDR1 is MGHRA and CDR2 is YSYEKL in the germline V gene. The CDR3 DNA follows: TGCGCCAGCAGCCCCCAGGCGAGCGGATTCTACCAAGAGACCCAGTACTTC. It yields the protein CASSPQASGFYQETQYF.

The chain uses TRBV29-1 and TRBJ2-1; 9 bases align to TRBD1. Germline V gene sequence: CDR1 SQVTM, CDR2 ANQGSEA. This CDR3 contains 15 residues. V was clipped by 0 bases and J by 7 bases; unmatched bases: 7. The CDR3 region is CSVEDGTGIVNEQFF. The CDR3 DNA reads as TGCAGCGTTGAAGATGGGACAGGGATTGTAAATGAGCAGTTCTTC.

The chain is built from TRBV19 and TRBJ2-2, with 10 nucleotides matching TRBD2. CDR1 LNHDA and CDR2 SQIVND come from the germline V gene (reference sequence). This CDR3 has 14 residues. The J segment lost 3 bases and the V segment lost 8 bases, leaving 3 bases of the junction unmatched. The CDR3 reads CASLLAGDTGELFF. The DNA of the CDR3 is TGTGCCAGTCTCCTAGCGGGGGACACCGGGGAGCTGTTTTTT.

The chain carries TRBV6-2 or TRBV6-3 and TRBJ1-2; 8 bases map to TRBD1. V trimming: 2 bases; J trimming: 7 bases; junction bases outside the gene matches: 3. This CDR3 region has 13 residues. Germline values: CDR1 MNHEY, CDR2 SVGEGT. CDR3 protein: CASSYRTGLGYTF. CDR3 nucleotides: TGTGCCAGCAGTTACCGGACAGGGCTTGGCTACACCTTC.

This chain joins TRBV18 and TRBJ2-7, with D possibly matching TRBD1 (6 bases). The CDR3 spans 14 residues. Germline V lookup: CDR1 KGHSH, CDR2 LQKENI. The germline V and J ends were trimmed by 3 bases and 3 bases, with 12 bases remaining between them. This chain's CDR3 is CASSPRKQGYEQYF. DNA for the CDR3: TGTGCCAGCTCACCTCGTAAACAGGGCTACGAGCAGTACTTC.